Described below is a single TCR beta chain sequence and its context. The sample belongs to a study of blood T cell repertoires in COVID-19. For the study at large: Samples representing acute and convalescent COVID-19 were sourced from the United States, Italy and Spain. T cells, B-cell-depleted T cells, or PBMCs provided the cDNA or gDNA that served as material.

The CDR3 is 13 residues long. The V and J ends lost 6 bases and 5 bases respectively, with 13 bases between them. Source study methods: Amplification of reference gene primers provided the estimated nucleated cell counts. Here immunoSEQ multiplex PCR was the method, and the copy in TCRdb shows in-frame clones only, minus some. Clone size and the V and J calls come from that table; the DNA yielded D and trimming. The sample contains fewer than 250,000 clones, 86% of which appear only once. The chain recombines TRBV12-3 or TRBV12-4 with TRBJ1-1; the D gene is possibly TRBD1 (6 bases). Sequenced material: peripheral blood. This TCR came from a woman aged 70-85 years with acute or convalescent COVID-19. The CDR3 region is CASRSGVETEAFF. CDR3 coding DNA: TGTGCCAGCAGGTCAGGGGTGGAGACTGAAGCTTTCTTT.